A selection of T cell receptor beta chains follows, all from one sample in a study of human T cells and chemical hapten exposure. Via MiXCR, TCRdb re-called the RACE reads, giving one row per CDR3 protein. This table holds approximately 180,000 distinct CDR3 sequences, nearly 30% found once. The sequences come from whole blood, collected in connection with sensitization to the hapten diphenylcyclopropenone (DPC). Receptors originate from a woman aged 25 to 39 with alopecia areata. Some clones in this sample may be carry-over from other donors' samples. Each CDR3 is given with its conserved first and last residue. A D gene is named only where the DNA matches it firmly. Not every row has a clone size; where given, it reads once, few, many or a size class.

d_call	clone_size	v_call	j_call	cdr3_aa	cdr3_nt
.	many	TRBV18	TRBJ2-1	CASSPAGGNEQFF	TGTGCCAGCTCACCAGCAGGAGGTAATGAGCAGTTCTTC
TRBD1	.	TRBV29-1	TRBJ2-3	CSVRDRGGTDTQYF	TGCAGCGTGAGGGACAGGGGCGGAACAGATACGCAGTATTTT
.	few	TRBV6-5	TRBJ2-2	CASSYSLPGGSNTGELFF	TGTGCCAGCAGTTACTCATTACCGGGCGGATCGAACACCGGGGAGCTGTTTTTT
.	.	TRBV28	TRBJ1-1	CASRPFEGAGGNTEAFF	TGTGCCAGCAGGCCTTTCGAGGGTGCGGGTGGTAACACTGAAGCTTTCTTT
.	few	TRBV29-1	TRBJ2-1	CSAHRGSDEQFF	TGCAGCGCCCATAGGGGAAGCGATGAGCAGTTCTTC
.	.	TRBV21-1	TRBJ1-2	CASSTPEMESYGYTF	TGTGCCAGCAGCACCCCGGAAATGGAGAGTTATGGCTACACCTTC
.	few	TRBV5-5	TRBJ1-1	CASSREGGLGTEAFF	TGTGCCAGCAGCCGGGAGGGGGGCTTAGGCACTGAAGCTTTCTTT
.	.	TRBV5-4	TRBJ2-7	CASSFQTAEQYF	TGTGCCAGCAGCTTCCAGACAGCGGAGCAGTACTTC
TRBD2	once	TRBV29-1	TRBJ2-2	CSVAPSGTNTGELFF	TGCAGCGTGGCCCCTAGCGGGACAAACACCGGGGAGCTGTTTTTT
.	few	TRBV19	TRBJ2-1	CASGPRTLYNEQFF	TGTGCCAGTGGCCCCCGAACCCTCTACAATGAGCAGTTCTTC
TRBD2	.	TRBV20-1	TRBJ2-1	CSAGLAGGRNEQFF	TGCAGTGCAGGACTAGCGGGGGGGCGCAATGAGCAGTTCTTC
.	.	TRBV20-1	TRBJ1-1	CSGYREMNTEAFF	TGCAGTGGATACAGGGAGATGAACACTGAAGCTTTCTTT
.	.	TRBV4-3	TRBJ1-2	CASSQDTSYGYTF	TGCGCCAGCAGCCAAGACACTTCCTATGGCTACACCTTC
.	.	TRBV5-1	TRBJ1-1	CASSLAPANTEAFF	TGCGCCAGCAGCTTGGCCCCAGCGAACACTGAAGCTTTCTTT
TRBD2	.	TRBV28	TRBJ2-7	CASSKQGSGRARKQYF	TGTGCCAGCAGTAAACAGGGAAGCGGGAGGGCCCGCAAGCAGTACTTC
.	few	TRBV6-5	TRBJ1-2	CASSDRITTGGYTF	TGTGCCAGCAGTGACCGCATCACGACTGGCGGCTACACCTTC
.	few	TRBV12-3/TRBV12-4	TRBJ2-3	CASSATGPTDTQYF	TGTGCCAGCAGTGCCACCGGGCCCACAGATACGCAGTATTTT
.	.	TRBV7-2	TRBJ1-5	CASNQGPGQPQHF	TGTGCCAGCAATCAGGGGCCTGGACAGCCCCAGCATTTT
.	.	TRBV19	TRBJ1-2	CASKDYGYTF	TGTGCCAGTAAGGACTATGGCTACACCTTC
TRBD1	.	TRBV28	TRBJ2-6	CASSRQGSGANVLTF	TGTGCCAGCAGTAGACAGGGCTCTGGGGCCAACGTCCTGACTTTC
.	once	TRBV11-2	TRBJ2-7	CASSLGVGGGGTYEQYF	TGTGCCAGCAGCTTAGGGGTTGGTGGGGGAGGTACCTACGAGCAGTACTTC
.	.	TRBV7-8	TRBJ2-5	CASSSGHTRVTQYF	TGTGCCAGCAGCTCGGGACACACGAGGGTGACCCAGTACTTC
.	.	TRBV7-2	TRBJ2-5	CASSLQGRETQYF	TGTGCCAGCAGCTTACAGGGCAGAGAGACCCAGTACTTC
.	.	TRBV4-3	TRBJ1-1	CASSQELAQNTEAFF	TGCGCCAGCAGCCAAGAGTTGGCACAGAACACTGAAGCTTTCTTT
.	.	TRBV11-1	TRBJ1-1	CASSHPTGGVDTEAFF	TGTGCCAGCAGCCATCCCACCGGAGGGGTTGACACTGAAGCTTTCTTT
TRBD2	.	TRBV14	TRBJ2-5	CASNGREQETQYF	TGTGCCAGCAACGGGAGGGAGCAAGAGACCCAGTACTTC
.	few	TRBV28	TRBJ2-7	CASNWAGNEQYF	TGTGCCAGCAATTGGGCGGGGAACGAGCAGTACTTC
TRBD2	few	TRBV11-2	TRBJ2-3	CASSFSGKWDTQYF	TGTGCCAGCAGCTTTAGCGGGAAGTGGGATACGCAGTATTTT
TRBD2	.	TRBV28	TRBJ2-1	CASRRLAGAGYNEQFF	TGTGCCAGCAGAAGACTAGCGGGAGCGGGTTACAATGAGCAGTTCTTC
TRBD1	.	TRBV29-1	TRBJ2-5	CSVDPRDRAETQYF	TGCAGCGTTGACCCCCGGGACAGGGCGGAGACCCAGTACTTC
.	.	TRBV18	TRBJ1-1	CASSPGGAEAFF	TGTGCCAGCTCACCCGGGGGTGCTGAAGCTTTCTTT
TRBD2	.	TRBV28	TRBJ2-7	CASTRLAGTYEQYF	TGTGCCAGCACCCGACTAGCGGGGACCTACGAGCAGTACTTC
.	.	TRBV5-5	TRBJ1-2	CASRPTRSDGYTF	TGTGCCAGCAGGCCCACACGATCGGATGGCTACACCTTC
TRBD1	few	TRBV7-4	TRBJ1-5	CASRMYGQACNQPQHF	TGTGCCAGCAGGATGTACGGACAGGCTTGCAATCAGCCCCAGCATTTT
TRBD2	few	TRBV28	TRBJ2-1	CASTPGTIYNEQFF	TGTGCCAGCACCCCCGGGACTATCTACAATGAGCAGTTCTTC
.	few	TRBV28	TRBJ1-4	CASSLVRGSEKLFF	TGTGCCAGCAGTTTAGTAAGAGGAAGTGAAAAACTGTTTTTT
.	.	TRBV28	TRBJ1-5	CASNFGSQPQHF	TGTGCCAGCAACTTCGGGAGTCAGCCCCAGCATTTT
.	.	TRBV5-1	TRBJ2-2	CASSPQAGTGELFF	TGCGCCAGCAGCCCGCAGGCGGGGACCGGGGAGCTGTTTTTT